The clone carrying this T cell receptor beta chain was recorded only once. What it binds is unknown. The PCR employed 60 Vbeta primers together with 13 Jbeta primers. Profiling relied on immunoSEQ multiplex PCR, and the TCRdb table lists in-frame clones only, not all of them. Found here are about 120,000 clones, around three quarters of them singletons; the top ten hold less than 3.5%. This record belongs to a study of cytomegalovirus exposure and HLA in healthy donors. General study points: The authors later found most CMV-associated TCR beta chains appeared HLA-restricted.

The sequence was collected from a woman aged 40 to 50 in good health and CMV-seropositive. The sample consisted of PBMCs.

The CDR3 here is CASSPSGRDPRNYGYTF. In nucleotides, the CDR3 is TGTGCCAGTAGCCCCTCCGGGAGGGACCCCCGAAACTATGGCTACACCTTC. This rearrangement joins TRBV19 to TRBJ1-2; possibly TRBD1 for D (5 bases). Looked up from germline, CDR1 is LNHDA and CDR2 is SQIVND (reference sequence). The length of the CDR3 is 17 residues. V shed 6 bases and J shed 2 bases, with 22 bases lying between them.